These 16 T cell receptor beta chains originate from one sample sequenced in a study of shared clonotypes between healthy human individuals. Assay: immunoSEQ multiplex PCR; the TCRdb copy retains only in-frame clones and omits some. The table lists 2 million to 2.5 million clones, around 95% of them singletons. The specimen was naive CD4+ T cells sorted from blood. Subset described: CD45RA+ positively selected. All receptors come from a man aged 18-30 years in good health.

The chain couples TRBV2 to TRBJ1-4; possible D gene TRBD1, 6 bases. This CDR3 contains 15 residues. Trimming removed 6 bases from V and 5 bases from J, with 16 bases in between. Germline CDR1 SNHLY, CDR2 FYNNEI. The CDR3 DNA follows: TGTGCCAGCAGGGGATCGGGGCAGGGGAATGAAAAACTGTTTTTT. It is translated as CASRGSGQGNEKLFF.

With respect to this clone: Other DNA sequences in the sample encode the same CDR3. The CDR3 loop is CASSPQGWETQYF. DNA of the CDR3: TGCGCCAGCAGCCCGCAGGGGTGGGAGACCCAGTACTTC. The chain couples TRBV5-1 to TRBJ2-5, with D possibly being TRBD1 (6 bases). CDR3 length: 13 amino acids. Trimming pared 4 bases from V and 5 bases from J, leaving 12 bases between. Germline CDR1 SGHRS, CDR2 YFSETQ.

The genes are TRBV28 and TRBJ1-4; TRBD1 is a possible D gene (6 bases). Trimming shortened V by 10 bases and J by 10 bases, and 25 bases separated the two germline ends. Per the germline V gene, CDR1 is MDHEN and CDR2 is SYDVKM. There are 15 residues in the CDR3. The CDR3 DNA follows: TGTGCCAACAGCCTAGTTTCCGCGGGGGCTCGAAAACTGTTTTTT. It encodes CANSLVSAGARKLFF.

The rearrangement links TRBV30 to TRBJ2-7, with a possible D match to TRBD1 (5 bases). CDR3 length: 13 residues. V was pared by 4 bases and J by 4 bases, with 14 bases between. Germline V CDR1 and CDR2: GTSNPN, SVGIG (reference sequence). The CDR3: CAWNPGRIYEQYF. CDR3 nucleotides: TGTGCCTGGAACCCAGGGCGAATTTACGAGCAGTACTTC.

This chain links TRBV27 with TRBJ2-5, with D unresolved. The CDR3 runs to 15 residues. V lost 5 bases and J lost 5, with 18 bases in between. Germline V CDR1 and CDR2: MNHEY, SMNVEV (reference sequence). CDR3 loop: CASSRFPISPETQYF. Here the CDR3 DNA reads TGTGCCAGCAGTCGCTTCCCCATATCCCCGGAGACCCAGTACTTC.

The CDR3 DNA follows: TGCGCCAGCAGTGAGACTAGCGGGAGGCCTGAGCAGTTCTTC. The encoded protein is CASSETSGRPEQFF. The chain joins TRBV10-1 to TRBJ2-1; TRBD2 aligns across 12 bases. CDR1 is WNHNN, CDR2 SYGVQD, per germline (reference sequence). The CDR3 is 14 amino acids. J gave up 9 bases and V 2 bases, and 2 bases lay outside the gene matches.

This rearrangement joins TRBV2 to TRBJ2-3; 14 bases agree with TRBD2. Germline V gives CDR1 SNHLY, CDR2 FYNNEI. Trimming at V came to 8 bases and at J to 1 base, leaving 5 bases not matched to a gene. The CDR3 is 16 amino acids. The CDR3 DNA is TGTGCCAGCGGGACTAGCGGGAGAGCGGGCACAGATACGCAGTATTTT. It yields the protein CASGTSGRAGTDTQYF.

V and J are TRBV5-1 and TRBJ2-7, with D tentatively TRBD1 (6 bases). Trimming shortened V by 0 bases and J by 5 bases, and 12 bases separated the two germline ends. The germline V gene encodes CDR1 SGHRS and CDR2 YFSETQ. This CDR3 contains 14 residues. In nucleotides, the CDR3 is TGCGCCAGCAGCTTGGTACAGGGTGAACACGAGCAGTACTTC. It translates to CASSLVQGEHEQYF.

As to this clone: Other DNA sequences in the same sample also yield this CDR3. The chain couples TRBV5-4 to TRBJ2-2, with 8 nucleotides matching TRBD1. Germline lookup yields CDR1 SGHNT and CDR2 YYREEE (reference sequence). This CDR3 contains 15 residues. With V trimmed by 4 bases and J by 1 base, 3 bases remained unmatched. The CDR3 sequence: CASSVDRVNTGELFF. CDR3 sequence (DNA): TGTGCCAGCAGCGTGGACAGGGTGAACACCGGGGAGCTGTTTTTT.

Points on this clone: The sample carries other DNA sequences with the same CDR3. The V call is TRBV5-1, the J call TRBJ2-2; 9 nucleotides match TRBD2. CDR1 and CDR2 (germline): SGHRS, YFSETQ. This CDR3 is 15 amino acids long. Germline trimming cut 2 bases from V and 1 base from J; bases unmatched to any gene: 0. CDR3 coding DNA: TGCGCCAGCAGCTTTAGCGGGGGGAACACCGGGGAGCTGTTTTTT. Translated, it gives CASSFSGGNTGELFF.

The rearrangement uses TRBV6-6 and TRBJ2-5, with 7 bases aligning to TRBD1. The germline V gene has CDR1 MNHNY and CDR2 SVGAGI (reference sequence). V was pared by 7 bases and J by 5 bases, with 13 bases of the junction left unmatched. This CDR3 comprises 15 residues. The CDR3 nucleotides read TGTGCCAGCACTTTAGGGGGCGCAGACGGGGAGACCCAGTACTTC. This gives the protein CASTLGGADGETQYF.

This clone appeared a single time. V is TRBV5-6 and J is TRBJ1-2; D may be TRBD1 (5 bases). CDR1 SGHDT and CDR2 YYEEEE come from the germline V gene. CDR3 size: 16 residues. V was cut by 4 bases and J by 3 bases, with 19 bases left in between. CDR3 DNA: TGTGCCAGCAGCCGACTCTTATTGGCCAGGGACTATGGCTACACCTTC. It is translated as CASSRLLLARDYGYTF.

J is TRBJ2-7 and V is TRBV5-1, with D uncertain. CDR1 and CDR2 (germline): SGHRS, YFSETQ. The V and J ends lost 4 bases and 4 bases respectively, with 12 bases between them. The CDR3 loop spans 13 amino acids. The CDR3 DNA follows: TGCGCCAGCAGCATCGGACCTGATTACGAGCAGTACTTC. It encodes CASSIGPDYEQYF.

This chain uses TRBV5-5 with TRBJ2-7, with 12 bases identical to TRBD1. V gave up 4 bases and J gave up 4 bases; unmatched junction bases: 3. CDR3 length equals 14 residues. Germline V gene data show CDR1 as SGHKS and CDR2 as YYEKEE (reference sequence). DNA for the CDR3: TGTGCCAGCAGCAGGGACAGGGGGCGATACGAGCAGTACTTC. Protein: CASSRDRGRYEQYF.

The V call is TRBV11-2, the J call TRBJ1-1; D not resolved. Trimming removed 2 bases from V and 4 bases from J, with 8 bases in between. The germline CDR1 and CDR2 sequences are SGHAT and FQNNGV. This CDR3 comprises 13 residues. CDR3 loop: CASSLLTVTEAFF. In nucleotides, the CDR3 is TGTGCCAGCAGCTTACTGACGGTCACTGAAGCTTTCTTT.

Remarks on this clone: Other nucleotide sequences from this sample produce the same CDR3. The genes are TRBV5-1 and TRBJ2-7, with unresolved D. The germline CDR1 and CDR2 sequences are SGHRS and YFSETQ. Trimming cost V 2 bases and J 0 bases, with 3 bases left between them. The CDR3 has 12 residues. The CDR3 DNA sequence: TGCGCCAGCAGCTTAAGCTCCTACGAGCAGTACTTC. Translated: CASSLSSYEQYF. Together with reference TRBV5-1 and TRBJ2-7, the CDR3 gives the full variable domain: KAGVTQTPRYLIKTRGQQVTLSCSPISGHRSVSWYQQTPGQGLQFLFEYFSETQRNKGNFPGRFSGRQFSNSRSEMNVSTLELGDSALYLCASSLSSYEQYFGPGTRLTVT.